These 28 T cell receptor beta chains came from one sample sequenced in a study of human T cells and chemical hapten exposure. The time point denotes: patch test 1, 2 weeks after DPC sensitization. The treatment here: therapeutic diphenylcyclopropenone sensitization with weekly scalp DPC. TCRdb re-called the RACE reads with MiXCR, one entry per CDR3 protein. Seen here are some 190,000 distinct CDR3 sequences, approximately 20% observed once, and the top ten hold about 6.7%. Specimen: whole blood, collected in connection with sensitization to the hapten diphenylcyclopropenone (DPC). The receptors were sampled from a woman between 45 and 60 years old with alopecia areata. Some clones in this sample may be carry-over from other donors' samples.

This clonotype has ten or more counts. Here the CDR3 DNA reads TGTGCCAGCAGTGAATCACTGGGAACTAATTCACCCCTCCACTTT. As protein: CASSESLGTNSPLHF. The V call is TRBV25-1, the J call TRBJ1-6; D uncertain. CDR3 length equals 15 residues. Trimming shortened V by 1 base and J by 6 bases, and 10 bases separated the two germline ends. CDR1 is MGHDK, CDR2 SYGVNS, per germline.

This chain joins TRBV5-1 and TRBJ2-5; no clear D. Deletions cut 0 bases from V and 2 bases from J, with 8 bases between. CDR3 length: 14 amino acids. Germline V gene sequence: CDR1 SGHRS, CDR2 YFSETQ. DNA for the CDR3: TGCGCCAGCAGCTTGGAGGGCAGACAAGAGACCCAGTACTTC. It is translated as CASSLEGRQETQYF.

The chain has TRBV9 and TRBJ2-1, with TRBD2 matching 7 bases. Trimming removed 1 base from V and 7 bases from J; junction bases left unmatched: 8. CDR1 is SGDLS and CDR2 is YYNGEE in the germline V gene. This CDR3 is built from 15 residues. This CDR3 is CASSVYGRSGNEQFF. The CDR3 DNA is TGTGCCAGCAGCGTATACGGGAGGTCGGGGAATGAGCAGTTCTTC.

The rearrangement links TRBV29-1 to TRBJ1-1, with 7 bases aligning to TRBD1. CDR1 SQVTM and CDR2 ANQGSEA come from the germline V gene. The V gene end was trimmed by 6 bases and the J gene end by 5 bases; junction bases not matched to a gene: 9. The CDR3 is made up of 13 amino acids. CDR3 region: CSVRQGGQTEAFF. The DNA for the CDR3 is TGCAGCGTGAGACAGGGAGGACAAACTGAAGCTTTCTTT.

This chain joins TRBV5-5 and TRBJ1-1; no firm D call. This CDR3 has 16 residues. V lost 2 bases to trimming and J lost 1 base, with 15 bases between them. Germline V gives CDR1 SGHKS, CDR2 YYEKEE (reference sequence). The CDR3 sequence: CASSLAPSVRNTEAFF. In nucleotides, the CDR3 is TGTGCCAGCAGCTTAGCCCCCTCCGTTCGGAACACTGAAGCTTTCTTT.

In DNA form, the CDR3 reads TGTGCCAGCAGACAGGCGTATTCACCCCTCCACTTT. This sequence encodes CASRQAYSPLHF. The chain links TRBV2 to TRBJ1-6; D is perhaps TRBD1 (5 bases). This CDR3 has 12 amino acids. Per the germline V gene, CDR1 is SNHLY and CDR2 is FYNNEI. Trimming stripped 6 bases from V and 8 bases from J, with 8 bases between.

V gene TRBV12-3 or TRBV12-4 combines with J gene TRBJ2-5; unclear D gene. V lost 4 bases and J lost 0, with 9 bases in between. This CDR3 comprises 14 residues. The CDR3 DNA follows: TGTGCCAGCAGTTCGAGAAGGTACCAAGAGACCCAGTACTTC. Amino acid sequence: CASSSRRYQETQYF.

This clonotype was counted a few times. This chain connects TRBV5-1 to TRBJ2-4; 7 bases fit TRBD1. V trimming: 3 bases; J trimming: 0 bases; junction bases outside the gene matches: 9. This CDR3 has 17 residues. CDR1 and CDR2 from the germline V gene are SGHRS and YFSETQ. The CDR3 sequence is CASSSTGWGEAKNIQYF. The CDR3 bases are TGCGCCAGCAGCTCGACAGGGTGGGGAGAAGCCAAAAACATTCAGTACTTC.

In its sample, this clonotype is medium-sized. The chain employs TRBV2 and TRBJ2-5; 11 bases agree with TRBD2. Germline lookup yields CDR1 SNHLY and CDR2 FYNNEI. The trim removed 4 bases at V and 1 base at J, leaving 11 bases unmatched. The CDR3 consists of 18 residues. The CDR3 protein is CASSGGLAVQMGQETQYF. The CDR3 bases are TGTGCCAGCAGTGGGGGACTAGCGGTTCAAATGGGCCAAGAGACCCAGTACTTC.

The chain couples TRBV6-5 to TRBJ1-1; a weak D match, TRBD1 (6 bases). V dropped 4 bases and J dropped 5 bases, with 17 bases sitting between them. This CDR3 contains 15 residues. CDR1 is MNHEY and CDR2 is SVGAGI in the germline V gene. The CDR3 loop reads CASSFSRGGATEAFF. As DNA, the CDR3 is TGTGCCAGCAGTTTCTCCAGGGGAGGCGCGACTGAAGCTTTCTTT.

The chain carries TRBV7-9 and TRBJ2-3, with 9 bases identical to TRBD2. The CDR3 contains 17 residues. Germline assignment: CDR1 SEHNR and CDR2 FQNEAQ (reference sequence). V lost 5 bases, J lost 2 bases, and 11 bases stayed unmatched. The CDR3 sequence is CASSITPGLATTDTQYF. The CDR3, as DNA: TGTGCCAGCAGCATTACGCCGGGACTAGCCACCACAGATACGCAGTATTTT.

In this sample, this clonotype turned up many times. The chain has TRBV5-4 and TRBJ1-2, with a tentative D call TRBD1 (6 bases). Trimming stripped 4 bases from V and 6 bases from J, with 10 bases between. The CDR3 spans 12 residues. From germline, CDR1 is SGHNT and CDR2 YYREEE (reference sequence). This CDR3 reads CASSLTGNGYTF. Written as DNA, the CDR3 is TGTGCCAGCAGCCTCACAGGGAATGGCTACACCTTC.

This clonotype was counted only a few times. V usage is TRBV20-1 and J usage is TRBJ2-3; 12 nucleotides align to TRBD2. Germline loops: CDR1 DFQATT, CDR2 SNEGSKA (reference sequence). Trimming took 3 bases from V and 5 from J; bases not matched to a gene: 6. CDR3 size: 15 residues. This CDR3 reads CSASTLAGGQDTQYF. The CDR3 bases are TGCAGTGCTAGTACGCTAGCGGGAGGGCAAGATACGCAGTATTTT.

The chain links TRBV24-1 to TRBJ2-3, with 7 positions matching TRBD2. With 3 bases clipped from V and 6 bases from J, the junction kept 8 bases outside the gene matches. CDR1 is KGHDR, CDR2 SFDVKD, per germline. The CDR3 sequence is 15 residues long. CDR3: CATSDPPGLKDTQYF. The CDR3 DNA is TGTGCCACCAGTGATCCCCCGGGACTAAAGGATACGCAGTATTTT.

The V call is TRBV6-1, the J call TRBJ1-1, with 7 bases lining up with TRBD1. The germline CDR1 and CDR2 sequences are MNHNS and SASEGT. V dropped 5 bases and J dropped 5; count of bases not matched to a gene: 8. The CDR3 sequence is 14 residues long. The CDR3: CASSPGGTGTEAFF. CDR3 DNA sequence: TGTGCCAGCAGTCCAGGGGGAACCGGGACTGAAGCTTTCTTT.

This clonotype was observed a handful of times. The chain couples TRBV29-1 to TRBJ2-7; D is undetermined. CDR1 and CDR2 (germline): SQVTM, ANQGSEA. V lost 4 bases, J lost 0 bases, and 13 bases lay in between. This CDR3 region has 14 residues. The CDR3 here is CSVVGALSSYEQYF. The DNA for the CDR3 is TGCAGCGTTGTTGGAGCGCTAAGCTCCTACGAGCAGTACTTC.

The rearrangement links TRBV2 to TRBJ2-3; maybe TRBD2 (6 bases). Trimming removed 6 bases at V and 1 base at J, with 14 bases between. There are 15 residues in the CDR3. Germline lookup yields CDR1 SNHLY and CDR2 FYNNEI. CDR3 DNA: TGTGCCAGCAGACCGGGACTTTATGGCACAGATACGCAGTATTTT. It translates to CASRPGLYGTDTQYF.

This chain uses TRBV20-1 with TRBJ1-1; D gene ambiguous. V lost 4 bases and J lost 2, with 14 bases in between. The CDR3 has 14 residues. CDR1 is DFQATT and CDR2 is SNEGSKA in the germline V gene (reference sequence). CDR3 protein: CSATPPRANTEAFF. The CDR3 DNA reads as TGCAGTGCTACGCCTCCAAGGGCTAACACTGAAGCTTTCTTT.

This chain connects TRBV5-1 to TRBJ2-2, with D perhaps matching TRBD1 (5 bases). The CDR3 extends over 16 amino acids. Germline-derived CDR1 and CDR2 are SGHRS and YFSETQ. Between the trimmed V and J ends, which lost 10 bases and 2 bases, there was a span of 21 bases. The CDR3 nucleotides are TGCGCCTCACGCGAAGGGGCCTTCCTCAACACCGGGGAGCTGTTTTTT. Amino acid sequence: CASREGAFLNTGELFF.

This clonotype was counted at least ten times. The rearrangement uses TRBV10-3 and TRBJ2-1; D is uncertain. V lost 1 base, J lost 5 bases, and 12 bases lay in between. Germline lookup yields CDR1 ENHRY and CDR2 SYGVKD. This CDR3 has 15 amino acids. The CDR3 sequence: CAISELENSNNEQFF. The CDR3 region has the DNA TGTGCCATCAGTGAGTTGGAGAACTCTAACAATGAGCAGTTCTTC.

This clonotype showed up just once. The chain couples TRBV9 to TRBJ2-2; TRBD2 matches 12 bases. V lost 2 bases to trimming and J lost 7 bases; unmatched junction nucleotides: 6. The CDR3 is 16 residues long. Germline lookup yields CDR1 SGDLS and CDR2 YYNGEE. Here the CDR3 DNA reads TGTGCCAGCAGCGTCCGACTAGCGGGAGAGGTCGGGGAGCTGTTTTTT. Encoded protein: CASSVRLAGEVGELFF. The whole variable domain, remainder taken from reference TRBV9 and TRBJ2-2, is DSGVTQTPKHLITATGQRVTLRCSPRSGDLSVYWYQQSLDQGLQFLIQYYNGEERAKGNILERFSAQQFPDLHSELNLSSLELGDSALYFCASSVRLAGEVGELFFGEGSRLTVL.

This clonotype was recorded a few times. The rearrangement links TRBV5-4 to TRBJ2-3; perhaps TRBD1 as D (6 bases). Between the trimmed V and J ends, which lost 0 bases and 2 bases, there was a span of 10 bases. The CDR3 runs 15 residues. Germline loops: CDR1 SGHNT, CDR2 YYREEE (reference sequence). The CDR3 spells CASSLVAGDTDTQYF. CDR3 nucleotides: TGTGCCAGCAGCTTGGTGGCAGGGGACACAGATACGCAGTATTTT.

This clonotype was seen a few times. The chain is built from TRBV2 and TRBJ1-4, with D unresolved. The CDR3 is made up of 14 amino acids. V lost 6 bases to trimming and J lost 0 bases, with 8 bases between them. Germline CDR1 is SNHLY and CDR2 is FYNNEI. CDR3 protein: CASRRVTTNEKLFF. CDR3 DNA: TGTGCCAGCAGGAGGGTTACAACTAATGAAAAACTGTTTTTT.

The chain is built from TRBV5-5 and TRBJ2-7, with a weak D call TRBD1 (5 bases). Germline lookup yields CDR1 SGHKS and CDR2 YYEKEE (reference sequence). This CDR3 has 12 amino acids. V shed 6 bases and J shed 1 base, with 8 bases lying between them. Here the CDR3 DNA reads TGTGCCAGCATCGACAGTTCCTACGAGCAGTACTTC. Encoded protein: CASIDSSYEQYF.

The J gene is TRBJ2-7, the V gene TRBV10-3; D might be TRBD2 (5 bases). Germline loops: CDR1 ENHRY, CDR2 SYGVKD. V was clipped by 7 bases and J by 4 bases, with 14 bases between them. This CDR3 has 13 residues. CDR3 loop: CAINIGRGYEQYF. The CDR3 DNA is TGTGCCATCAATATTGGGAGAGGGTACGAGCAGTACTTC.

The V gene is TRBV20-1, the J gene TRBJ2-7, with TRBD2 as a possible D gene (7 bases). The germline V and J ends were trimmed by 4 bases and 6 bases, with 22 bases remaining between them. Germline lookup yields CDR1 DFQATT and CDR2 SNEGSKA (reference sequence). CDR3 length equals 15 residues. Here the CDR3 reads CSAKTGGPLVREQYF. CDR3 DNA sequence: TGCAGTGCTAAGACCGGGGGGCCTTTAGTACGCGAGCAGTACTTC.

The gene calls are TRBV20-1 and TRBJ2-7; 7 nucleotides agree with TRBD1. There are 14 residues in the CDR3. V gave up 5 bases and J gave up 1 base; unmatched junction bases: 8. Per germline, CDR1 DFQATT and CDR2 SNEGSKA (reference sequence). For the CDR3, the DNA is TGCAGTGCTGCTCGACAGGGCATTTCCTACGAGCAGTACTTC. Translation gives CSAARQGISYEQYF.

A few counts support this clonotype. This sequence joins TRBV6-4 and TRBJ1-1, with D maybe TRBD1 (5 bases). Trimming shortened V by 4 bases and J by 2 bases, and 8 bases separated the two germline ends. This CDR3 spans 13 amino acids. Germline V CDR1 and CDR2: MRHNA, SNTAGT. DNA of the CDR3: TGTGCCAGCAGTGTGGGACTTAACACTGAAGCTTTCTTT. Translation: CASSVGLNTEAFF.